This T cell receptor beta chain was captured by sequencing in a study of blood T cell repertoires in COVID-19. For the study at large: Samples came from the United States, Italy and Spain, spanning acute and convalescent COVID-19. In each case, the material was cDNA or gDNA derived from T cells, B-cell-depleted T cells, or PBMCs.

Methods used by the authors: Researchers report that nucleated cell counts were estimated from reference gene primer amplification. Method: immunoSEQ multiplex PCR; TCRdb's copy keeps in-frame clones and lacks some. V, J and clone size derive from that table, while D and trimming were established from the DNA sequence. The sample holds around 330,000 clones, approximately 88% seen once. Germline CDR1 SGHRS, CDR2 YFSETQ. Losses at the gene ends were 0 bases for V and 6 bases for J; bases not matched to a gene: 9. CDR3 length: 16 residues. Material for sequencing was peripheral blood. The receptor's source is a woman between 45 and 60 years old with active or convalescent COVID-19. V and J are TRBV5-1 and TRBJ1-2, with 9 nucleotides matching TRBD1. CDR3 amino acids: CASSLAYGQGSDGYTF. The CDR3 DNA follows: TGCGCCAGCAGCTTGGCTTATGGACAGGGGTCTGATGGCTACACCTTC.